This TCR beta chain was profiled in a study of STAT5B mutations in CD4+ large granular lymphocyte leukemia. Only in-frame clones appear in the TCRdb table, and some are missing; sequencing was by immunoSEQ multiplex PCR. The sample lists 25,000 to 35,000 clones, roughly 72% seen once, with 0.25% to 0.35% in the top ten. Sequenced: CD4+ T cells from blood buffy coats. The sequence derives from a human donor in good health.

In DNA form, the CDR3 reads TGTGCCAGCAGCTTAGACAGTGGAATTAAGCCCCAGCATTTT. This sequence encodes CASSLDSGIKPQHF. The chain is built from TRBV7-2 and TRBJ1-5; D not resolved. The CDR3 is 14 residues long. Germline CDR1 is SGHTA and CDR2 is FQGNSA. The V end was cut by 1 base, the J end by 8 bases, with 12 bases between. Full variable domain (rest looked up from reference TRBV7-2 and TRBJ1-5): GAGVSQSPSNKVTEKGKDVELRCDPISGHTALYWYRQSLGQGLEFLIYFQGNSAPDKSGLPSDRFSAERTGGSVSTLTIQRTQQEDSAVYLCASSLDSGIKPQHFGDGTRLSIL.